This T cell receptor beta chain comes out of a study of neoadjuvant anti-PD-1 for oral cavity cancer. Assay: immunoSEQ multiplex PCR; the TCRdb copy retains only in-frame clones and omits some. The table records thousands of clones, approximately 70% of them present only once. Germline assignment: CDR1 SNHLY and CDR2 FYNNEI. With 6 bases removed from V and 3 bases from J, the gap between germline ends came to 12 bases. This CDR3 comprises 13 residues. Time point indicated: after neoadjuvant nivolumab, at surgical resection. The patients had HPV-negative, locally advanced oral cavity squamous cell carcinoma. Analysis of PBMCs was direct, with no culture step.

Specimen: PBMCs, collected after nivolumab (anti-PD-1) treatment. This sequence was found in a person aged 35-79 years with oral cavity squamous cell carcinoma. This chain connects TRBV2 to TRBJ2-7; unclear D gene. The CDR3 DNA reads as TGTGCCAGCAGCCCCCGACCTATCTACGAGCAGTACTTC. This translates into CASSPRPIYEQYF.